Listed below are T cell receptor beta chains from one sample, sequenced in a study of intratumoral heterogeneity in liver cancer. The method was immunoSEQ multiplex PCR; TCRdb's version includes in-frame clones alone and lacks a portion of them. The profile shows tens of thousands of clones, 73% of them singletons. The source material was tumor-adjacent normal tissue, sampled before any cancer treatment. Source of these receptors: a woman aged 70 to 79 with hepatocellular carcinoma. The CDR3 runs from the conserved cysteine through the conserved F or W. The order of the fields is V gene, J gene, D gene, clone size, CDR3 length, CDR3 protein, CDR3 DNA. The D gene is left open where the match is weak. Clone size is stated in some rows and not others, as once, few, many or a class when expanded.

>TRBV3-1/TRBV3-2|TRBJ2-2|.|once|17
CASSQPPRTGNTGELFF
TGTGCCAGCAGCCAACCACCCCGGACGGGGAACACCGGGGAGCTGTTTTTT
>TRBV11-3|TRBJ1-4|.|medium-sized|13
CASSLGPREKLFF
TGTGCCAGCAGCCTAGGACCGCGTGAAAAACTGTTTTTT
>TRBV19|TRBJ1-1|.|.|16
CASRVGAAVINTEAFF
TGTGCCAGTAGGGTTGGGGCAGCCGTAATTAACACTGAAGCTTTCTTT
>TRBV3-1/TRBV3-2|TRBJ2-1|TRBD2|.|16
CASSQHLAGVDNEQFF
TGTGCCAGCAGCCAGCATCTAGCGGGAGTCGACAATGAGCAGTTCTTC
>TRBV6-1|TRBJ1-5|.|.|15
CASSENLYSNQPQHF
TGTGCCAGCAGTGAAAATCTATATAGCAATCAGCCCCAGCATTTT
>TRBV5-1|TRBJ2-7|TRBD2|.|15
CASSSGLAVRYEQYF
TGCGCCAGCAGCTCCGGACTAGCGGTGCGCTACGAGCAGTACTTC
>TRBV27|TRBJ1-2|.|.|13
CASSHEGNYGYTF
TGTGCCAGCAGCCATGAGGGAAACTATGGCTACACCTTC
>TRBV9|TRBJ2-4|.|.|13
CASSLSGSNIQYF
TGTGCCAGCAGCCTCTCCGGATCAAACATTCAGTACTTC
>TRBV2|TRBJ2-7|TRBD2|.|14
CASGGGLAAYEQYF
TGTGCCAGCGGGGGTGGACTAGCGGCCTACGAGCAGTACTTC
>TRBV5-1|TRBJ1-1|TRBD1|.|15
CASRPRQGMNTEAFF
TGCGCCAGCAGGCCTAGACAGGGCATGAACACTGAAGCTTTCTTT
>TRBV28|TRBJ1-6|TRBD1|.|16
CASSPPQGQGNSPLHF
TGTGCCAGCAGTCCACCCCAGGGACAGGGTAATTCACCCCTCCACTTT
>TRBV4-1|TRBJ1-6|.|.|13
CASSQDEWGSLHF
TGCGCCAGCAGCCAAGACGAATGGGGTTCCCTCCACTTT
>TRBV5-1|TRBJ2-7|.|medium-sized|13
CASSLDSLYEQYF
TGCGCCAGCAGTTTGGACTCCTTATACGAGCAGTACTTC
>TRBV19|TRBJ1-2|.|.|13
CASRDMVNYGYTF
TGTGCCAGTAGGGACATGGTTAACTATGGCTACACCTTC
>TRBV12-3/TRBV12-4|TRBJ2-7|.|.|12
CASSFTGHEQYF
TGTGCCAGCAGTTTCACAGGACACGAGCAGTACTTC
>TRBV18|TRBJ2-5|TRBD2|.|15
CASSPPGRAQETQYF
TGTGCCAGCTCACCACCGGGGAGGGCCCAAGAGACCCAGTACTTC
>TRBV19|TRBJ1-2|.|.|15
CASSIKAGPNYGYTF
TGTGCCAGTAGTATTAAGGCAGGTCCTAACTATGGCTACACCTTC
>TRBV5-1|TRBJ2-7|TRBD2|.|15
CASRRAGGATYEQYF
TGCGCCAGCAGAAGGGCCGGGGGGGCTACCTACGAGCAGTACTTC
>TRBV28|TRBJ1-2|.|.|12
CATRGVGYGYTF
TGTGCCACACGGGGGGTGGGCTATGGCTACACCTTC
>TRBV29-1|TRBJ2-1|TRBD2|.|17
CSGRGTSGTISYNEQFF
TGCAGCGGGCGGGGGACTAGCGGGACAATTTCATACAATGAGCAGTTCTTC
>TRBV6-6|TRBJ2-7|.|.|15
CASSSTDGIAYEQYF
TGTGCCAGCAGTTCCACGGACGGTATAGCCTACGAGCAGTACTTC
>TRBV5-8|TRBJ1-2|TRBD1|.|14
CASSQWDRRGGYTF
TGTGCCAGCAGCCAATGGGACAGAAGGGGTGGCTACACCTTC
>TRBV6-6|TRBJ2-6|.|.|16
CASSTRSGVGANVLTF
TGTGCCAGCAGTACCCGCTCGGGGGTAGGGGCCAACGTCCTGACTTTC
>TRBV7-6|TRBJ2-2|.|medium-sized|14
CASSPHQNTGELFF
TGTGCCAGCAGCCCCCACCAGAACACCGGGGAGCTGTTTTTT
>TRBV14|TRBJ2-6|.|.|16
CASSQGPSSGANVLTF
TGTGCCAGCAGCCAGGGGCCTTCATCTGGGGCCAACGTCCTGACTTTC
>TRBV2|TRBJ2-1|TRBD1|.|13
CASSRQGLNEQFF
TGTGCCAGCAGTCGACAGGGGCTCAATGAGCAGTTCTTC
>TRBV4-1|TRBJ1-1|TRBD1|once|15
CASSQGGGLNTEAFF
TGCGCCAGTAGCCAAGGAGGGGGCCTGAACACTGAAGCTTTCTTT
>TRBV11-3|TRBJ2-7|TRBD1|.|17
CASMGDRVHLRSYEQYF
TGTGCCAGCATGGGTGACAGGGTTCATCTTCGCTCCTACGAGCAGTACTTC
>TRBV12-3/TRBV12-4|TRBJ2-7|.|.|11
CASGTFGEQYF
TGTGCCAGCGGAACTTTTGGCGAGCAGTACTTC
>TRBV21-1|TRBJ1-3|.|.|16
CASSKRGACSGNTIYF
TGTGCCAGCAGCAAACGGGGGGCCTGCTCTGGAAACACCATATATTTT
>TRBV7-3|TRBJ1-1|.|.|13
CASSRTVNTEAFF
TGTGCCAGCAGCCGGACAGTGAACACTGAAGCTTTCTTT
>TRBV3-1/TRBV3-2|TRBJ1-2|TRBD1|few|13
CASSYRTGYGYTF
TGTGCCAGCAGCTATAGGACAGGGTATGGCTACACCTTC
>TRBV3-1/TRBV3-2|TRBJ1-5|.|.|14
CASSQAGGNQPQHF
TGTGCCAGCAGCCAGGCAGGGGGCAATCAGCCCCAGCATTTT
>TRBV10-3|TRBJ1-5|TRBD1|.|14
CAIRGQGEGQPQHF
TGTGCCATCAGGGGACAGGGGGAGGGTCAGCCCCAGCATTTT
>TRBV6-5|TRBJ2-2|.|few|14
CASSALGDTGELFF
TGTGCCAGCAGCGCCTTAGGGGACACCGGGGAGCTGTTTTTT
>TRBV5-4|TRBJ2-2|TRBD1|few|15
CASSSQGEHTGELFF
TGTGCCAGCAGCTCACAGGGGGAACACACCGGGGAGCTGTTTTTT
>TRBV19|TRBJ2-5|.|.|15
CASSIGGTGQETQYF
TGTGCCAGTAGTATTGGAGGGACGGGGCAAGAGACCCAGTACTTC
>TRBV7-2|TRBJ2-1|TRBD2|.|15
CASSLGGAGGNEQFF
TGTGCCAGCAGCTTAGGGGGAGCGGGGGGGAATGAGCAGTTCTTC
>TRBV6-5|TRBJ1-3|.|once|13
CASSQSAGNTIYF
TGTGCCAGCAGTCAATCAGCTGGAAACACCATATATTTT
>TRBV9|TRBJ2-6|TRBD2|.|21
CASSVGSGLAGAYSGANVLTF
TGTGCCAGCAGCGTAGGTTCCGGACTAGCGGGAGCCTACTCTGGGGCCAACGTCCTGACTTTC
>TRBV6-5|TRBJ2-7|TRBD2|.|13
CASSYGTSYEQYF
TGTGCCAGCAGTTACGGGACTAGCTACGAGCAGTACTTC